This T cell receptor beta chain originates from a study of cytomegalovirus exposure and HLA in healthy donors. Study results and caveats: In a later analysis, TCR beta V- and J-gene trimming was associated with a missense DCLRE1C variant.

Primers included in the PCR were 60 Vbeta and 13 Jbeta primers. Clones were sequenced by immunoSEQ multiplex PCR, and TCRdb holds only the in-frame ones, with some missing. The sample contains approximately 160,000 clones, over 70% of which appear only once. A remark on this clone: Its antigen is unidentified.

CDR1 and CDR2 (germline): MNHEY, SMNVEV (reference sequence). V lost 6 bases to trimming and J lost 0 bases, with 14 bases between them. This CDR3 contains 15 residues. The J gene is TRBJ1-2, the V gene TRBV27, with TRBD1 as a possible D gene (6 bases). This TCR was sampled from a woman between 50 and 59 years old in good health and CMV-seropositive. The sample consisted of PBMCs. The CDR3 reads CASRQTGKANYGYTF. In nucleotides, the CDR3 is TGTGCCAGCAGACAAACAGGGAAAGCTAACTATGGCTACACCTTC.